The entry that follows covers one T cell receptor (beta chain) sequence. Its antigen specificity is not known. No base-level quality is on record; no much larger clone is a single base apart. Donors were a few dozen systemically healthy Caucasian individuals from Russia aged about 6 to 100 years. Around 10 milliliters of peripheral blood were drawn from each donor into EDTA-treated Vacutainer tubes. Ficoll-Paque density-gradient centrifugation was used to isolate PBMCs, with at least 6.5 million obtained per sample. Trizol reagent was used to extract total RNA from PBMCs, with at least 5 micrograms per sample. Naive CD45RAhigh/CD27high T cell percentages were measured by flow cytometry on a PBMC aliquot from every donor. These data are taken from a study of blood T cells in healthy people across ages (dated by TCRdb to between 2014 and 2016). In terms of the full investigation: In model experiments, roughly one uniquely barcoded TCR beta cDNA molecule per two T cells was captured by template switching. The study measured age-related changes in TCR beta repertoire diversity using deep sequencing normalized with unique cDNA molecular identifiers. Four age groups were formed from the donors: young (average approximately 17 years), middle-aged (approximately 40), aged (more than 55) and long-lived (about 75). To avoid experimental bias, donors of different ages were distributed randomly across sequencing lanes. Using the same blood draw, the study looked at two additional independent replicas of 1 million unique cDNA reads for two donors, one aged 18 to 30 and the other aged 80 or older.

The library was built by means of 5' RACE. Instrument on record: Illumina HiSeq 2500. A second PCR of about 6 to 12 cycles was run with a J-beta primer mix and a sample-barcoded 5' primer. Each TCR beta cDNA molecule received a unique molecular identifier from a template-switch 5' adaptor carrying 12 random nucleotides. At least 2.5 million CDR3-containing paired-end reads were obtained from each sample. All of the RNA was converted into first-strand cDNA using the Mint cDNA synthesis kit, with a TRBC-specific oligonucleotide serving as the primer. Following uracil-DNA glycosylase treatment, a first 18-cycle PCR with universal primers M1SS and BC2_uni_R was performed on all cDNA. On the study's bioinformatics: Normalization of each sample was performed by random selection of 1 million high-quality reads, each carrying a distinct molecular identifier. Reads sharing molecular identifiers were discarded rather than binned into consensus sequences. CDR3 identification, clonotype clustering and error correction used MiTCR with a Q25 quality threshold and the strictest error-elimination algorithm. A nonparametric unseen species model with Euler transformation was used to estimate a lower bound on total TCR beta diversity. TCRdb reran the public reads through fastp at Q25 and MiXCR, keeping productive beta chains. When rows share a CDR3 protein, they turn into one entry using the most common DNA and genes. TCRdb's processing, not the authors' own work, is the source of the V and J calls. In all, the sample holds 1.5 million to 2 million distinct CDR3 sequences, and around 50% of those were seen once. The ten biggest clones cover less than 2.5% of the sample.

Study-wide findings and limitations: As age increased, observed TCR beta diversity per million T cells dropped in a roughly linear way, and a significant reduction was already evident by age about 36. The percentage of naive T cells measured by flow cytometry correlated strongly with observed TCR beta diversity. Estimates of total diversity based on one million sequenced T cells were regarded as lower bounds and as underestimates. Bulk unsorted PBMC profiling prevented conclusive comparison of naive and antigen-experienced compartments. Because donor CMV infection status was unknown, age-related changes in expanded clonotypes were potentially confounded. Compared with the aged group, the long-lived group had more naive CD4+ T cells, fewer expanded clones and increased TCR diversity, suggesting age selection.

V and J are truncated by 0 bases and 7 bases respectively, leaving an intervening sequence of 9 bases. The CDR3 has 12 amino acids, counting the end cysteine and phenylalanine. CDR3 DNA only is kept here, 36 bases in frame from base 1. CDR1 and CDR2, looked up from the germline V gene (reference sequence), are DFQATT and SNEGSKA. Recombination joined TRBV20-1 with TRBJ2-5; a tentative D match to TRBD2 spans 6 bases. The TCR was taken from a woman in her 40s in good health. Sequenced: blood. The nucleotides are TGCAGTGCTAGAGAGTGGGAGGTGACCCAGTACTTC. This encodes CSAREWEVTQYF.